This TCR beta chain derives from a study of T cells after somatic rescue of genetic block. Repertoires were generated with immunoSEQ multiplex PCR, while TCRdb's copy carries only in-frame clones and drops some. The table has under 8,500 clones, roughly 80% seen once. The material sequenced was peripheral blood mononuclear cells (PBMCs). This TCR was recovered from a boy younger than 18.

The CDR3 DNA follows: TGCGCCAGCAGCCAAGAGCCGGGACAGGGCCCCTACGAGCAGTACTTC. This gives the protein CASSQEPGQGPYEQYF. The genes are TRBV4-3 and TRBJ2-7; 9 bases are a match to TRBD1. J was trimmed by 2 bases and V by 0 bases; bases with no gene match: 5. CDR3 size: 16 residues. Germline V lookup: CDR1 LGHNA, CDR2 YSLEER.